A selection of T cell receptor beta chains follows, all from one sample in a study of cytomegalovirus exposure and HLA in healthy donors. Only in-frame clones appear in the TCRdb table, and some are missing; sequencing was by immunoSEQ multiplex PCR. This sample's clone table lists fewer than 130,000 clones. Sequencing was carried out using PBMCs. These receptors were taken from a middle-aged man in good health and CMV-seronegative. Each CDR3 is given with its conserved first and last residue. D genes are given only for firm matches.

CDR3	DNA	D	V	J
CAGNSMGASDNEQFF	TGTGCCGGGAATTCAATGGGGGCCTCCGACAATGAGCAGTTCTTC	.	TRBV30	TRBJ2-1
CASSISPDREGGYTF	TGTGCCAGTAGTATAAGCCCGGACAGGGAAGGTGGCTACACCTTC	TRBD1	TRBV19	TRBJ1-2
CAGKGQGGTEAFF	TGTGCCGGGAAGGGACAGGGTGGCACTGAAGCTTTCTTT	TRBD1	TRBV2	TRBJ1-1
CASTVNYGYTF	TGTGCCAGCACCGTTAACTATGGCTACACCTTC	.	TRBV6-1	TRBJ1-2
CASSLEGPGQPQHF	TGTGCCAGCAGCTTAGAGGGGCCGGGTCAGCCCCAGCATTTT	.	TRBV7-2	TRBJ1-5
CASSGTGGHEQYF	TGTGCCAGCAGTGGGACAGGGGGCCACGAGCAGTACTTC	TRBD1	TRBV2	TRBJ2-7
CASSFLAGGVGYF	TGTGCCAGCAGCTTCTTAGCGGGAGGGGTAGGGTACTTC	TRBD2	TRBV5-6	TRBJ2-4
CASSLTTGTGNNSPLHF	TGTGCCAGCAGCCTAACGACTGGGACAGGGAATAATTCACCCCTCCACTTT	TRBD1	TRBV7-8	TRBJ1-6
CASSQTGGNTEAFF	TGCGCCAGCAGCCAGACAGGGGGGAACACTGAAGCTTTCTTT	TRBD1	TRBV4-3	TRBJ1-1
CASSPSLAGGRSYNEQFF	TGTGCCAGCAGCCCGTCACTAGCGGGGGGGCGTTCCTACAATGAGCAGTTCTTC	TRBD2	TRBV7-6	TRBJ2-1
CSVRYSGANVLTF	TGCAGCGTGAGATACTCTGGGGCCAACGTCCTGACTTTC	.	TRBV29-1	TRBJ2-6
CASTLTANTGELFF	TGTGCCAGCACCCTGACAGCGAACACCGGGGAGCTGTTTTTT	.	TRBV9	TRBJ2-2
CATSRRSGGGEKLFF	TGTGCCACCAGCAGGAGGTCCGGGGGTGGGGAAAAACTGTTTTTT	.	TRBV15	TRBJ1-4
CAISGGGSSPLHF	TGTGCCATCAGTGGCGGGGGGTCTTCACCCCTCCACTTT	.	TRBV10-3	TRBJ1-6
CASSQEWGQGANSGNTIYF	TGCGCCAGCAGCCAAGAATGGGGACAGGGGGCGAACTCTGGAAACACCATATATTTT	TRBD1	TRBV4-1	TRBJ1-3
CASSIGDRGPYEQYF	TGTGCCAGTAGTATAGGGGACAGGGGTCCCTACGAGCAGTACTTC	TRBD1	TRBV19	TRBJ2-7
CASSLAGTGEKQYF	TGCGCCAGCAGCTTGGCTGGGACAGGGGAAAAGCAGTACTTC	TRBD1	TRBV5-1	TRBJ2-7
CASSQPLRAGGLVDTQYF	TGCGCCAGCAGCCAACCCTTGAGAGCGGGGGGGCTTGTAGATACGCAGTATTTT	TRBD2	TRBV4-1	TRBJ2-3
CASRKGGVETQYF	TGTGCCAGCAGAAAAGGAGGGGTGGAGACCCAGTACTTC	.	TRBV7-2	TRBJ2-5
CASIGGQANYGYTF	TGTGCCAGCATCGGGGGGCAGGCCAACTATGGCTACACCTTC	.	TRBV5-8	TRBJ1-2
CATSKNPDTYGYTF	TGTGCCACCAGCAAGAATCCCGACACCTATGGCTACACCTTC	.	TRBV15	TRBJ1-2
CSASGTYNEQFF	TGCAGCGCCTCCGGGACTTACAATGAGCAGTTCTTC	.	TRBV29-1	TRBJ2-1
CASSFGGDRFF	TGTGCCAGCAGCTTCGGAGGGGATAGGTTCTTC	.	TRBV11-2	TRBJ2-1
CASSRQAPSTNEKLFF	TGTGCCAGTAGCCGACAGGCCCCATCAACTAATGAAAAACTGTTTTTT	.	TRBV19	TRBJ1-4
CASSLGGGGPNTEAFF	TGTGCCAGCAGCTTGGGTGGGGGGGGGCCGAACACTGAAGCTTTCTTT	.	TRBV5-4	TRBJ1-1
CAIQVETRYEQYF	TGTGCCATCCAAGTTGAGACTCGCTACGAGCAGTACTTC	.	TRBV10-3	TRBJ2-7
CASSLRESAPLYGYTF	TGTGCCAGCAGCTTGAGAGAGTCTGCCCCCCTCTATGGCTACACCTTC	.	TRBV13	TRBJ1-2
CASRGDRGEKLFF	TGCGCCAGCAGAGGGGACAGGGGCGAAAAACTGTTTTTT	TRBD1	TRBV5-1	TRBJ1-4
CSVERAGGYTF	TGCAGCGTTGAGAGGGCCGGTGGCTACACCTTC	.	TRBV29-1	TRBJ1-2
CASSLPGLAGLDTQYF	TGTGCCAGCAGCTTACCCGGACTAGCGGGCCTGGATACGCAGTATTTT	TRBD2	TRBV5-4	TRBJ2-3
CASSLLPGGRNQPQHF	TGTGCCAGTAGTCTTTTACCCGGGGGGCGGAATCAGCCCCAGCATTTT	.	TRBV19	TRBJ1-5
CATLGQNSYEQYF	TGTGCCACCCTGGGACAGAACTCCTACGAGCAGTACTTC	TRBD1	TRBV10-3	TRBJ2-7
CASSWYTTGELFF	TGTGCCAGCAGCTGGTACACCACCGGGGAGCTGTTTTTT	.	TRBV5-4	TRBJ2-2
CASLGQGVYEQYF	TGTGCCAGCTTAGGACAGGGGGTTTACGAGCAGTACTTC	TRBD1	TRBV6-1	TRBJ2-7
CASSLASAGDTYYEQYF	TGTGCCAGCAGCTTAGCGTCCGCGGGGGACACCTACTACGAGCAGTACTTC	.	TRBV7-8	TRBJ2-7
CASSLWAISTDTQYF	TGCGCCAGCAGCTTGTGGGCGATTAGCACAGATACGCAGTATTTT	.	TRBV5-1	TRBJ2-3
CASSLGTGGWYEQYF	TGTGCCAGCAGCTTGGGGACAGGGGGCTGGTACGAGCAGTACTTC	TRBD1	TRBV5-6	TRBJ2-7
CASSSPGGVFYF	TGTGCCAGCAGTTCCCCAGGTGGTGTTTTTTATTTT	.	TRBV27	TRBJ2-3
CAISEPRSSGANVLTF	TGTGCCATCAGTGAGCCGAGAAGCTCTGGGGCCAACGTCCTGACTTTC	.	TRBV10-3	TRBJ2-6
CASSPFSGGYTF	TGTGCCAGTAGTCCCTTCAGCGGCGGCTACACCTTC	.	TRBV19	TRBJ1-2
CASSFGTEGNTIYF	TGTGCCAGCAGCTTTGGGACAGAAGGAAACACCATATATTTT	TRBD1	TRBV7-9	TRBJ1-3